These 16 T cell receptor beta chains share one sample of origin, sequenced in a study of blood T cell repertoires in COVID-19. The method was immunoSEQ multiplex PCR; TCRdb's version includes in-frame clones alone and lacks a portion of them. The sample records about 350,000 clones, roughly 90% being singletons. The specimen sequenced was peripheral blood. The receptors originated from a woman aged 55-75 years with COVID-19, enrolled during active disease.

The V and J genes are TRBV12-3 or TRBV12-4 and TRBJ1-5, with D maybe TRBD1 (5 bases). V lost 5 bases and J 4 bases, leaving 9 bases between the germline ends. There are 13 residues in the CDR3. CDR3 protein: CASSNGGNQPQHF. The CDR3 DNA reads as TGTGCCAGCAGTAATGGGGGGAATCAGCCCCAGCATTTT.

The chain employs TRBV25-1 and TRBJ2-5; possibly TRBD1 for D (6 bases). CDR3 size: 17 residues. Germline V CDR1 and CDR2: MGHDK, SYGVNS. Trimming removed 2 bases from V and 5 bases from J, with 21 bases in between. In nucleotides, the CDR3 is TGTGCCAGCAGTGAAACTACAGGGCTTGTGGTTCCGGAGACCCAGTACTTC. Amino acid sequence: CASSETTGLVVPETQYF.

This chain joins TRBV19 and TRBJ2-3; 7 positions agree with TRBD2. Per the germline V gene, CDR1 is LNHDA and CDR2 is SQIVND (reference sequence). The V gene end was trimmed by 2 bases and the J gene end by 3 bases; junction bases not matched to a gene: 8. The length of the CDR3 is 16 residues. The CDR3 sequence: CASSIRAGRWTDTQYF. The CDR3 region has the DNA TGTGCCAGTAGTATACGGGCCGGGAGGTGGACAGATACGCAGTATTTT. The full variable domain, in which reference TRBV19 and TRBJ2-3 provide the parts outside the CDR3, is DGGITQSPKYLFRKEGQNVTLSCEQNLNHDAMYWYRQDPGQGLRLIYYSQIVNDFQKGDIAEGYSVSREKKESFPLTVTSAQKNPTAFYLCASSIRAGRWTDTQYFGPGTRLTVL.

The chain employs TRBV5-1 and TRBJ1-1; D unclear. CDR3 length equals 15 residues. CDR1 is SGHRS and CDR2 is YFSETQ in the germline V gene. Trimming cost V 4 bases and J 1 base, with 14 bases left between them. The CDR3 nucleotides read TGCGCCAGCAGCCCGTCCGGCCTAGAGAACACTGAAGCTTTCTTT. This sequence encodes CASSPSGLENTEAFF.

V usage is TRBV9 and J usage is TRBJ1-3; D is possibly TRBD1 (6 bases). CDR1 is SGDLS and CDR2 is YYNGEE in the germline V gene. This CDR3 spans 14 amino acids. Trimming cost V 3 bases and J 4 bases, with 11 bases left between them. The CDR3 region has the DNA TGTGCCAGCAGCGGGGGACAATTCGGAAACACCATATATTTT. This codes for CASSGGQFGNTIYF.

The chain joins TRBV9 to TRBJ1-1; 7 positions agree with TRBD1. The J segment lost 7 bases and the V segment lost 3 bases, leaving 3 bases of the junction unmatched. This CDR3 contains 12 residues. The germline gives CDR1 SGDLS, CDR2 YYNGEE. CDR3 sequence reads: CASSATGDEAFF. CDR3 DNA: TGTGCCAGCAGCGCCACAGGGGATGAAGCTTTCTTT. Supplemented by reference TRBV9 and TRBJ1-1, the full variable domain reads DSGVTQTPKHLITATGQRVTLRCSPRSGDLSVYWYQQSLDQGLQFLIQYYNGEERAKGNILERFSAQQFPDLHSELNLSSLELGDSALYFCASSATGDEAFFGQGTRLTVV.

The chain couples TRBV4-1 to TRBJ1-2; D perhaps matches TRBD1 (5 bases). CDR1 is MGHRA and CDR2 is YSYEKL in the germline V gene. There are 12 residues in the CDR3. V was trimmed by 8 bases and J by 8 bases, leaving 15 bases between them. The CDR3 region has the DNA TGCGCCAGCCCCACAGGTAGAAAAGGCTACACCTTC. Residues: CASPTGRKGYTF.

The chain has TRBV19 and TRBJ1-1, with TRBD1 matching 8 bases. With 7 bases clipped from V and 5 bases from J, the junction kept 6 bases outside the gene matches. Germline loops: CDR1 LNHDA, CDR2 SQIVND (reference sequence). The CDR3 contains 13 residues. The CDR3 is CASTDRVLTEAFF. The CDR3 region has the DNA TGTGCCAGTACGGACAGGGTGCTGACTGAAGCTTTCTTT.

This clone was seen just once. CDR3 in amino acids: CASSYGTGWKSYEQYF. The CDR3 nucleotides are TGTGCCAGCAGTTATGGGACAGGCTGGAAGTCCTACGAGCAGTACTTC. The rearrangement joins TRBV6-2 or TRBV6-3 to TRBJ2-7, with 8 positions matching TRBD1. This CDR3 spans 16 amino acids. The germline gives CDR1 MNHEY, CDR2 SVGEGT. V lost 3 bases to trimming and J lost 1 base; unmatched junction nucleotides: 8.

The V call is TRBV5-1, the J call TRBJ1-5; D perhaps matches TRBD1 (6 bases). V dropped 3 bases and J dropped 7 bases, with 17 bases sitting between them. The length of the CDR3 is 15 residues. Germline loops: CDR1 SGHRS, CDR2 YFSETQ. In DNA, the CDR3 is TGCGCCAGCAGCTGGTCTGGGGGCAATGGGCAGCCCCAGCATTTT. Its translation: CASSWSGGNGQPQHF.

This clone has only one observation. The J gene is TRBJ2-1, the V gene TRBV11-3, with 15 bases fitting TRBD2. V lost 5 bases, J lost 2 bases, and 4 bases stayed unmatched. The germline V gene encodes CDR1 SGHNT and CDR2 YENEEA. The CDR3 sequence is 17 residues long. In nucleotides, the CDR3 is TGTGCCAGCAGCCACGGACTAGCGGGGGGGCCCTACAATGAGCAGTTCTTC. As protein: CASSHGLAGGPYNEQFF.

The genes are TRBV7-6 and TRBJ1-3; 10 positions agree with TRBD1. CDR3 length: 17 amino acids. After removal of 6 bases from V and 3 bases from J, the junction contained 11 bases not matched to a gene. Germline loops: CDR1 SGHVS, CDR2 FNYEAQ. The CDR3 bases are TGTGCCAGCAGGGGGACAGGGGAAGAACCAGGTGGAAACACCATATATTTT. Translation gives CASRGTGEEPGGNTIYF.

This clone was seen ten or more times. This chain uses TRBV6-6 with TRBJ1-5; 9 bases match TRBD1. CDR1 and CDR2 from the germline V gene are MNHNY and SVGAGI (reference sequence). The CDR3 contains 16 residues. The J segment lost 3 bases and the V segment lost 2 bases, leaving 5 bases of the junction unmatched. This CDR3 reads CASSYADRGPNQPQHF. DNA for the CDR3: TGTGCCAGCAGTTACGCGGACAGGGGCCCCAATCAGCCCCAGCATTTT.

In this sample, this clone turned up once. V gene TRBV5-4 combines with J gene TRBJ1-1, with TRBD1 as a possible D gene (5 bases). The V end lost 2 bases, the J end lost 0 bases, and 8 bases lay between the germline ends. This CDR3 contains 14 residues. The V gene's germline CDR1 is SGHNT and CDR2 YYREEE (reference sequence). CDR3 sequence: CASSFDRLNTEAFF. CDR3 sequence (DNA): TGTGCCAGCAGCTTCGACAGATTGAACACTGAAGCTTTCTTT.

V usage is TRBV5-5 and J usage is TRBJ2-2, with 8 bases identical to TRBD2. Germline CDR1 is SGHKS and CDR2 is YYEKEE (reference sequence). V lost 0 bases and J lost 5; bases outside the gene matches: 6. The CDR3 extends over 16 amino acids. For the CDR3, the DNA is TGTGCCAGCAGCTTGGAGGCGGGGGGTAGGACCGGGGAGCTGTTTTTT. Translating gives CASSLEAGGRTGELFF.

This clone was seen a single time. The gene calls are TRBV15 and TRBJ2-6, with TRBD1 matching 10 bases. Germline trimming cut 0 bases from V and 2 bases from J; bases unmatched to any gene: 4. CDR1 LNHNV and CDR2 YYDKDF come from the germline V gene (reference sequence). CDR3 length equals 18 residues. This chain's CDR3 is CATSREDRGVAGANVLTF. CDR3 in DNA: TGTGCCACCAGCAGAGAGGACAGGGGGGTAGCTGGGGCCAACGTCCTGACTTTC.